This T cell receptor beta chain came from a study of blood T cells in healthy people across ages. A sample-barcoded 5' primer and a J-beta primer mix were used in a second PCR of about 7 to 11 cycles. TCRdb reprocessed the 5' RACE reads via MiXCR and lists one record per CDR3 protein. The data contain 580,000 or so distinct CDR3 sequences, under 55% of them singletons. Germline loops: CDR1 MNHEY, CDR2 SVGAGI. The CDR3 length is 16 residues. V lost 1 base, J lost 4 bases, and 14 bases lay in between. This TCR derives from a man at least 80 years old in good health. The sequenced sample consisted of blood. The chain is built from TRBV6-5 and TRBJ2-1, with D maybe TRBD2 (5 bases). DNA of the CDR3: TGTGCCAGCAGTTACTACTTCCGGGGAGAGTACAATGAGCAGTTCTTC. Its translation: CASSYYFRGEYNEQFF.